Shown below are 20 T cell receptor beta chains from a single sample sequenced in a study of T cells in Graves' hyperthyroidism and ophthalmopathy. Authors of the study amplified TCR beta CDR3 regions from RNA transcripts. HTBI primers drove first-round RT-PCR of the TCR CDR3. A single record per CDR3 protein comes from TCRdb applying MiXCR to the multiplex PCR reads. Here the sample spans 200,000 to 250,000 distinct CDR3 sequences, about a sixth being singletons. Sequencing was done on a sample of blood. The receptors come from a woman younger than 35 with Graves' ophthalmopathy.

The rearrangement joins TRBV18 to TRBJ2-7; no reliable D call. The J call is uncertain, as TRBJ2-1 better fits the DNA end. Germline lookup yields CDR1 KGHSH and CDR2 LQKENI. The CDR3 consists of 13 residues. CDR3 sequence (DNA): TGTGCCAGCTCACCACCGCACAGCTACGAGCAGTTCTTC. Its translation: CASSPPHSYEQFF.

Many counts were recorded for this clonotype. The chain recombines TRBV12-3 or TRBV12-4 with TRBJ2-2; 7 nucleotides match TRBD1. The V segment lost 6 bases and the J segment 5 bases; nucleotides outside the gene matches: 6. CDR3 size: 14 residues. CDR3 in amino acids: CASSPTGATGELFF. The CDR3 DNA sequence: TGTGCCAGCAGCCCAACAGGGGCAACCGGGGAGCTGTTTTTT.

This clonotype was counted at least ten times. CDR3 in amino acids: CASSDWRGDNEQFF. In nucleotides, the CDR3 is TGTGCCAGCAGTGACTGGCGGGGGGACAATGAGCAGTTCTTC. The rearrangement joins TRBV2 to TRBJ2-1, with 8 positions matching TRBD2. V was pared by 3 bases and J by 5 bases, with 3 bases of the junction left unmatched. The CDR3 has 14 residues. The germline gives CDR1 SNHLY, CDR2 FYNNEI.

This clonotype was seen only a few times. The CDR3 loop is CASSEARRYPIYEQYF. CDR3 nucleotide sequence: TGTGCCAGCAGTGAAGCGCGGCGCTATCCTATCTACGAGCAGTACTTC. The chain carries TRBV6-1 and TRBJ2-7; D is uncertain. Trimming left V 0 bases short and J 3 bases short, with 15 bases between. CDR3 length: 16 residues. Per germline, CDR1 MNHNS and CDR2 SASEGT.

Points on this clonotype: A much larger clone sits a single nucleotide away, making a read error possible. The CDR3 DNA reads TGTACCAGCAGTTTGGCCAGGGGATCTGAAGCTTTCTTT. Its protein is CTSSLARGSEAFF. The chain carries TRBV27 and TRBJ1-1, with D tentatively TRBD1 (6 bases). CDR3 length: 13 residues. CDR1 is MNHEY, CDR2 SMNVEV, per germline (reference sequence).

This clonotype was seen repeatedly, ten times or more. V gene TRBV6-2 or TRBV6-3 combines with J gene TRBJ1-5; 9 bases agree with TRBD1. Unmatched junction bases numbered 6, after V lost 0 bases and J lost 0 bases. The CDR3 runs to 18 residues. Germline CDR1 MNHEY, CDR2 SVGEGT. CDR3 protein: CASSYSRTGVYSNQPQHF. DNA for the CDR3: TGTGCCAGCAGTTACTCCCGGACAGGGGTCTATAGCAATCAGCCCCAGCATTTT.

This clonotype was recorded many times. CDR3 bases: TGCGCCAGCAGCCAAGTACTTAGTTCGACGGGGAATGAGCAGTTCTTC. Translation gives CASSQVLSSTGNEQFF. This rearrangement joins TRBV4-1 to TRBJ2-1; TRBD2 might be the D (5 bases). CDR3 length: 16 residues. The germline V gene has CDR1 MGHRA and CDR2 YSYEKL. The V end was cut by 1 base, the J end by 7 bases, with 17 bases between.

Only one count was recorded for this clonotype. This chain connects TRBV14 to TRBJ1-3; tentatively, D is TRBD1 (6 bases). V was cut by 3 bases and J by 3 bases, with 12 bases left in between. CDR1 is SGHDN, CDR2 FVKESK, per germline. There are 15 residues in the CDR3. Here the CDR3 DNA reads TGTGCCAGCAGCCAGCGGACAGTCAGTGGAAACACCATATATTTT. This encodes CASSQRTVSGNTIYF. The full variable domain, its missing parts supplied by reference TRBV14 and TRBJ1-3, is EAGVTQFPSHSVIEKGQTVTLRCDPISGHDNLYWYRRVMGKEIKFLLHFVKESKQDESGMPNNRFLAERTGGTYSTLKVQPAELEDSGVYFCASSQRTVSGNTIYFGEGSWLTVV.

The gene calls are TRBV27 and TRBJ1-5; TRBD1 is a possible D gene (6 bases). This CDR3 has 15 residues. Germline lookup yields CDR1 MNHEY and CDR2 SMNVEV (reference sequence). Trimming removed 5 bases from V and 7 bases from J, with 18 bases in between. This CDR3 reads CASSPRTGSSQPQHF. DNA of the CDR3: TGTGCCAGCAGTCCACGCACAGGGTCCAGCCAGCCCCAGCATTTT.

This clonotype was detected many times. This rearrangement joins TRBV28 to TRBJ2-7; D might be TRBD2 (6 bases). Trimming removed 0 bases from V and 1 base from J, with 7 bases in between. The CDR3 is 14 residues long. CDR1 is MDHEN, CDR2 SYDVKM, per germline. The DNA for the CDR3 is TGTGCCAGCAGTTTATGGGAGGGATCCTACGAGCAGTACTTC. It is translated as CASSLWEGSYEQYF.

This clonotype has a handful of counts. This chain links TRBV20-1 with TRBJ1-2, with no clear D. CDR3 length: 12 residues. CDR1 and CDR2 from the germline V gene are DFQATT and SNEGSKA (reference sequence). The V end was cut by 5 bases, the J end by 7 bases, with 14 bases between. The CDR3 DNA follows: TGCAGTGCTGACACGGAGATCTGTGGCTACACCTTC. Translated, it gives CSADTEICGYTF.

This clonotype appeared many times. The chain links TRBV7-9 to TRBJ2-3, with no clear D. This CDR3 has 13 residues. V dropped 0 bases and J dropped 6 bases, with 7 bases sitting between them. Germline CDR1 is SEHNR and CDR2 is FQNEAQ (reference sequence). Here the CDR3 reads CASSLARPDTQYF. As DNA, the CDR3 is TGTGCCAGCAGCTTAGCTAGGCCCGATACGCAGTATTTT.

In this sample, this clonotype turned up a few times. J is TRBJ1-2 and V is TRBV6-1, with TRBD1 matching 9 bases. CDR3 length: 14 amino acids. Germline V gives CDR1 MNHNS, CDR2 SASEGT. J gave up 4 bases and V 6 bases, and 6 bases lay outside the gene matches. The CDR3 sequence: CASRTGTGLYGYTF. Here the CDR3 DNA reads TGTGCCAGCAGGACCGGGACAGGGCTCTATGGCTACACCTTC.

This clonotype was observed many times. The rearrangement uses TRBV12-3 or TRBV12-4 and TRBJ2-5, with D possibly being TRBD1 (6 bases). V was clipped by 6 bases and J by 3 bases, with 11 bases between them. This CDR3 region has 13 residues. In DNA, the CDR3 is TGTGCCAGCAGCTCCGGGACAAAAGAGACCCAGTACTTC. Protein product: CASSSGTKETQYF.

The sample holds a few counts of this clonotype. The chain has TRBV13 and TRBJ2-3, with TRBD2 matching over 8 bases. Germline CDR1 reads PRHDT; CDR2 reads FYEKMQ (reference sequence). This CDR3 comprises 18 residues. J lost 0 bases, V lost 0 bases, and 8 bases had no gene match. CDR3: CASSLGIAGPPSTDTQYF. The CDR3 DNA reads TGTGCCAGCAGCTTAGGGATAGCGGGGCCACCTAGCACAGATACGCAGTATTTT.

The CDR3 loop reads CASSVPGKNIQYF. The CDR3 region has the DNA TGTGCCAGCAGTGTTCCGGGTAAAAACATTCAGTACTTC. The V gene is TRBV2, the J gene TRBJ2-4; D ambiguous. The germline V and J ends were trimmed by 4 bases and 4 bases, with 8 bases remaining between them. The CDR3 sequence is 13 residues long. Germline V gene lookup returns CDR1 SNHLY and CDR2 FYNNEI. Full variable domain (remainder filled in from reference TRBV2 and TRBJ2-4): EPEVTQTPSHQVTQMGQEVILRCVPISNHLYFYWYRQILGQKVEFLVSFYNNEISEKSEIFDDQFSVERPDGSNFTLKIRSTKLEDSAMYFCASSVPGKNIQYFGAGTRLSVL.

The table lists this clonotype with many counts. The chain combines TRBV6-5 with TRBJ1-6; no clear D gene. There are 15 residues in the CDR3. Germline CDR1 MNHEY, CDR2 SVGAGI. Deletions cut 0 bases from V and 10 bases from J, with 13 bases between. In nucleotides, the CDR3 is TGTGCCAGCAGTTACTCGAGTAGGGTGCCCTCACCCCTCCACTTT. It is translated as CASSYSSRVPSPLHF.

This clonotype was seen ten or more times. J is TRBJ2-5 and V is TRBV7-9; possible D gene TRBD2, 5 bases. Germline CDR1 and CDR2: SEHNR and FQNEAQ (reference sequence). The V and J ends lost 4 bases and 5 bases respectively, with 8 bases between them. The CDR3 runs to 12 residues. CDR3 in DNA: TGTGCCAGCAGCTATGAGCGGGAGACCCAGTACTTC. Residues: CASSYERETQYF.

The chain is built from TRBV28 and TRBJ2-7, with 11 nucleotides matching TRBD1. V lost 5 bases and J lost 1; bases outside the gene matches: 10. The CDR3 is 17 residues long. Germline V gene lookup returns CDR1 MDHEN and CDR2 SYDVKM. In DNA, the CDR3 is TGTGCCAGCAGTCCCAGGCCCGGGACAGGGGGGTCCTACGAGCAGTACTTC. It specifies CASSPRPGTGGSYEQYF.

In this sample, this clonotype turned up many times. The genes are TRBV29-1 and TRBJ2-3, with D perhaps TRBD2 (5 bases). The germline V gene has CDR1 SQVTM and CDR2 ANQGSEA. V was clipped by 4 bases and J by 8 bases, with 16 bases between them. The CDR3 runs 13 residues. The CDR3 DNA is TGCAGCGTTGGGCCCATCGAACGGGGTACGCAGTATTTT. Its protein is CSVGPIERGTQYF.